This T cell receptor beta chain was retrieved from a study of cytomegalovirus exposure and HLA in healthy donors. Overall study findings and caveats: A cluster of highly shared sequence variants was likely a sequencing artifact. V- and J-gene trimming of TCR beta was linked (in a later analysis) to a missense DCLRE1C variant. In a later analysis, 16,951 TCR beta sequences were associated with HLA alleles at 0.05 false discovery rate.

PCR employed 60 Vbeta and 13 Jbeta primers. The method was immunoSEQ multiplex PCR; TCRdb's version includes in-frame clones alone and lacks a portion of them. The sample's table shows about 64,000 clones. CDR3 size: 11 residues. V was cut by 5 bases and J by 7 bases, with 9 bases left in between. CDR1 and CDR2 (germline): SNHLY, FYNNEI. About this clone itself: Its antigen is unidentified.

The genes are TRBV2 and TRBJ2-7, with D maybe TRBD2 (5 bases). The clonotype originates from a woman younger than 35 in good health and CMV-seronegative. Sample: PBMCs. CDR3 loop: CASSLTREQYF. The CDR3 DNA sequence: TGTGCCAGCAGTCTCACTAGGGAGCAGTACTTC.